The 23 T cell receptor beta chains presented below share a single source sample, sequenced in a study of blood T cell repertoires in COVID-19. Assay used: immunoSEQ multiplex PCR; TCRdb lists only in-frame clones, some missing. The sample carries about 140,000 clones, around 86% recorded once. The source material was peripheral blood. The receptors were gathered from a man aged 50 or older with active COVID-19.

The chain combines TRBV29-1 with TRBJ2-5, with D unresolved. Trimming left V 0 bases short and J 1 base short, with 6 bases between. Germline values: CDR1 SQVTM, CDR2 ANQGSEA. CDR3 size: 13 residues. DNA of the CDR3: TGCAGCGTTGAAGACCCTATCCAAGAGACCCAGTACTTC. Its protein product is CSVEDPIQETQYF.

The chain carries TRBV6-2 or TRBV6-3 and TRBJ2-5, with a tentative D call TRBD1 (5 bases). Trimming removed 0 bases at V and 3 bases at J, with 5 bases between. The CDR3 has 13 residues. Germline values: CDR1 MNHEY, CDR2 SVGEGT. The CDR3 here is CASSYSTEETQYF. CDR3 in DNA: TGTGCCAGCAGTTACTCGACAGAAGAGACCCAGTACTTC.

The V and J genes are TRBV6-6 and TRBJ2-7, with 9 nucleotides matching TRBD1. Germline CDR1 reads MNHNY; CDR2 reads SVGAGI (reference sequence). The CDR3 extends over 16 amino acids. The V and J ends lost 5 bases and 1 base, in that order; junction bases with no gene match: 9. Written as DNA, the CDR3 is TGTGCCAGCAGTCGATCCGGGACAGGGATTTCCTACGAGCAGTACTTC. Protein product: CASSRSGTGISYEQYF.

The chain recombines TRBV5-1 with TRBJ1-4; maybe TRBD1 (5 bases). Trimming removed 0 bases at V and 7 bases at J, with 10 bases between. Germline V gene data show CDR1 as SGHRS and CDR2 as YFSETQ. This CDR3 region has 14 residues. CDR3 DNA sequence: TGCGCCAGCAGCTTGGGCAGGGTGGGTGAAAAACTGTTTTTT. Its translation: CASSLGRVGEKLFF.

The V and J genes are TRBV7-2 and TRBJ1-2, with 9 bases lining up with TRBD1. The trim removed 4 bases at V and 10 bases at J, leaving 4 bases unmatched. This CDR3 comprises 12 residues. Germline values: CDR1 SGHTA, CDR2 FQGNSA. The CDR3 region has the DNA TGTGCCAGCAGCTCCACAGGGGGCGTCTACACCTTC. It codes for CASSSTGGVYTF.

The genes are TRBV6-1 and TRBJ2-7; 7 bases fit TRBD2. Looked up from germline, CDR1 is MNHNS and CDR2 is SASEGT. The CDR3 is 14 residues long. V lost 4 bases, J lost 0 bases, and 3 bases stayed unmatched. The CDR3 here is CASSVAGLSYEQYF. In DNA form, the CDR3 reads TGTGCCAGCAGTGTAGCGGGCCTCTCCTACGAGCAGTACTTC.

In nucleotides, the CDR3 is TGTGCCAGCAGCCCCAGGACAGGGGCGTACTCACCCCTCCACTTT. Protein: CASSPRTGAYSPLHF. The chain links TRBV11-1 to TRBJ1-6; 9 nucleotides align to TRBD1. V lost 5 bases, J lost 10 bases, and 9 bases stayed unmatched. Germline V CDR1 and CDR2: SGHAT, FQDESV (reference sequence). The CDR3 is 15 amino acids.

The chain recombines TRBV19 with TRBJ2-2; D gene uncertain. CDR3 length: 12 residues. Germline V gene sequence: CDR1 LNHDA, CDR2 SQIVND (reference sequence). V was cut by 3 bases and J by 5 bases, with 4 bases left in between. The DNA of the CDR3 is TGTGCCAGTAGTATTCTTACCGGGGAGCTGTTTTTT. Translating it yields CASSILTGELFF.

CDR3 in amino acids: CASSQEGQEYSPLHF. CDR3 bases: TGCGCCAGCAGCCAGGAGGGACAGGAATATTCACCCCTCCACTTT. The V call is TRBV4-3, the J call TRBJ1-6; 8 bases are shared with TRBD1. This CDR3 spans 15 amino acids. Trimming removed 3 bases from V and 8 bases from J; junction bases left unmatched: 6. Germline CDR1 is LGHNA and CDR2 is YSLEER.

This rearrangement joins TRBV11-2 to TRBJ2-1, with 7 bases fitting TRBD2. V shed 2 bases, J shed 4 bases, and the junction held 5 bases outside the gene matches. This CDR3 is 15 amino acids long. Looked up from germline, CDR1 is SGHAT and CDR2 is FQNNGV. The CDR3 spells CASSLSSGEYNEQFF. CDR3 DNA sequence: TGTGCCAGCAGCTTATCTAGCGGAGAGTACAATGAGCAGTTCTTC.

In its sample, this clone was seen once. The chain joins TRBV6-5 to TRBJ1-1; D call uncertain. The CDR3 spans 13 residues. The germline V gene has CDR1 MNHEY and CDR2 SVGAGI. V shed 7 bases and J shed 3 bases, with 12 bases lying between them. CDR3 region: CASTSLGDTEAFF. CDR3 DNA sequence: TGTGCCAGCACCTCCCTCGGGGACACTGAAGCTTTCTTT.

The V and J genes are TRBV4-1 and TRBJ1-6; possible D gene TRBD1, 5 bases. The CDR3 is 16 residues long. Looked up from germline, CDR1 is MGHRA and CDR2 is YSYEKL. Between the trimmed V and J ends, which lost 0 bases and 7 bases, there was a span of 13 bases. The CDR3 sequence: CASSQESGQGNSPLHF. Written as DNA, the CDR3 is TGCGCCAGCAGCCAAGAGTCGGGCCAGGGAAATTCACCCCTCCACTTT.

This chain uses TRBV11-2 with TRBJ1-4; no clear D. Trimming pared 3 bases from V and 1 base from J, leaving 9 bases between. CDR1 is SGHAT and CDR2 is FQNNGV in the germline V gene. CDR3 length equals 15 residues. CDR3 sequence: CASSFYGGTNEKLFF. As DNA, the CDR3 is TGTGCCAGCAGCTTCTACGGCGGAACTAATGAAAAACTGTTTTTT.

The rearrangement links TRBV10-2 to TRBJ2-2; 11 bases line up with TRBD2. Germline CDR1 WSHSY, CDR2 SAAADI. V lost 4 bases, J lost 1 base, and 5 bases stayed unmatched. The CDR3 spans 17 residues. CDR3 in amino acids: CASSGRGTSGNTGELFF. The CDR3 DNA is TGCGCCAGCAGTGGGCGAGGGACTAGCGGGAACACCGGGGAGCTGTTTTTT.

The V and J genes are TRBV7-2 and TRBJ2-7; 9 bases map to TRBD2. The CDR3 totals 15 residues. The ends lost 6 bases at V and 3 bases at J; junction bases unmatched: 9. Germline V gene lookup returns CDR1 SGHTA and CDR2 FQGNSA. This CDR3 is CASSPSSGTDYEQYF. In nucleotides, the CDR3 is TGTGCCAGCAGTCCGTCTAGCGGGACAGACTACGAGCAGTACTTC.

The chain combines TRBV19 with TRBJ2-1; 8 positions match TRBD1. The CDR3 runs 12 residues. Germline V gene data show CDR1 as LNHDA and CDR2 as SQIVND (reference sequence). Unmatched junction bases numbered 7, after V lost 10 bases and J lost 8 bases. The CDR3 region is CATRQGAHEQFF. As DNA, the CDR3 is TGTGCCACCAGGCAGGGGGCTCATGAGCAGTTCTTC.

The rearrangement links TRBV7-9 to TRBJ2-2; D is unclear. The CDR3 has 17 residues. Germline V lookup: CDR1 SEHNR, CDR2 FQNEAQ (reference sequence). Trimming took 5 bases from V and 5 from J, leaving 21 bases between them. CDR3 DNA sequence: TGTGCCAGCAGCCCCCTCCTCAAAGTGGGCCCGACCGGGGAGCTGTTTTTT. Encoded protein: CASSPLLKVGPTGELFF.

The chain couples TRBV10-3 to TRBJ1-5, with a tentative D call TRBD1 (6 bases). Germline V gene lookup returns CDR1 ENHRY and CDR2 SYGVKD. V lost 6 bases and J lost 3, with 9 bases in between. The length of the CDR3 is 13 residues. The CDR3 DNA reads as TGTGCCATCAGCGGACAGATCAATCAGCCCCAGCATTTT. Translated: CAISGQINQPQHF.

The chain combines TRBV19 with TRBJ2-5; TRBD2 agrees at 10 bases. V trimming: 5 bases; J trimming: 1 base; junction bases outside the gene matches: 4. The germline gives CDR1 LNHDA, CDR2 SQIVND (reference sequence). The CDR3 is 15 amino acids. The CDR3 DNA sequence: TGTGCCAGTAGTCGGGCTAGCGGGGGCCAAGAGACCCAGTACTTC. Translating gives CASSRASGGQETQYF.

The gene calls are TRBV15 and TRBJ2-3; 9 bases are shared with TRBD1. This CDR3 has 15 amino acids. CDR1 and CDR2 (germline): LNHNV, YYDKDF (reference sequence). The V segment lost 5 bases and the J segment 1 base; nucleotides outside the gene matches: 4. The CDR3 region has the DNA TGTGCCACCAGCTACAGGGGGCCTGGCACAGATACGCAGTATTTT. Translation: CATSYRGPGTDTQYF. Full variable domain (remainder filled in from reference TRBV15 and TRBJ2-3): DAMVIQNPRYQVTQFGKPVTLSCSQTLNHNVMYWYQQKSSQAPKLLFHYYDKDFNNEADTPDNFQSRRPNTSFCFLDIRSPGLGDTAMYLCATSYRGPGTDTQYFGPGTRLTVL.

This clone was observed once. The CDR3 is CASSSAGTSANEQFF. CDR3 nucleotides: TGTGCCAGCAGCTCAGCCGGGACTAGTGCAAATGAGCAGTTCTTC. The chain is built from TRBV7-9 and TRBJ2-1; 8 bases are a match to TRBD2. V was pared by 4 bases and J by 7 bases, with 9 bases of the junction left unmatched. Germline assignment: CDR1 SEHNR and CDR2 FQNEAQ (reference sequence). The CDR3 sequence is 15 residues long.

The chain is built from TRBV2 and TRBJ2-1, with D tentatively TRBD2 (6 bases). The germline gives CDR1 SNHLY, CDR2 FYNNEI. The CDR3 has 12 residues. V was trimmed by 4 bases and J by 7 bases, leaving 8 bases between them. The CDR3 loop is CASSVSGNEQFF. CDR3 nucleotides: TGTGCCAGCAGTGTAAGCGGGAATGAGCAGTTCTTC. Looking up the rest from reference TRBV2 and TRBJ2-1 gives the full variable domain: EPEVTQTPSHQVTQMGQEVILRCVPISNHLYFYWYRQILGQKVEFLVSFYNNEISEKSEIFDDQFSVERPDGSNFTLKIRSTKLEDSAMYFCASSVSGNEQFFGPGTRLTVL.

The CDR3 protein is CASSYMMGLAASDTQYF. The DNA of the CDR3 is TGTGCCAGCAGTTACATGATGGGACTAGCGGCCTCCGATACGCAGTATTTT. The rearrangement uses TRBV6-2 or TRBV6-3 and TRBJ2-3, with 11 bases fitting TRBD2. V trimming: 2 bases; J trimming: 6 bases; junction bases outside the gene matches: 10. CDR1 is MNHEY, CDR2 SVGEGT, per germline. This CDR3 has 17 amino acids.